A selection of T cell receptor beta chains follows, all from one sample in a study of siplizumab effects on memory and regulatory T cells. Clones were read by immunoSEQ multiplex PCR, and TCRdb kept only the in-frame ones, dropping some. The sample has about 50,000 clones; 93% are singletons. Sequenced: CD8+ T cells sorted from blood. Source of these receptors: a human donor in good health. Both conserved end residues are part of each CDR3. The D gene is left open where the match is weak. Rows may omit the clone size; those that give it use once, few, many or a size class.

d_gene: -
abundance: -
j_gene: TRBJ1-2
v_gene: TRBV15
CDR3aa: CATSSGGRPLNYDYTF
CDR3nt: TGTGCCACCAGCAGCGGTGGACGGCCTCTTAACTATGACTACACCTTC

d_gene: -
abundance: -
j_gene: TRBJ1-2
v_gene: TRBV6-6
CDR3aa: CASTDMPRDYGYTF
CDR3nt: TGTGCCAGCACCGACATGCCCCGGGATTATGGCTACACCTTC

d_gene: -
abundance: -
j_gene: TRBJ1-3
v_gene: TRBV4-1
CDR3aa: CASRDGRFSGNTIYF
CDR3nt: TGCGCCAGCAGGGACGGGAGATTCTCTGGAAACACCATATATTTT

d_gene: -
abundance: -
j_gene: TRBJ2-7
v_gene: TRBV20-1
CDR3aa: CSANGLDEQYF
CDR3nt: TGCAGTGCTAACGGGTTAGACGAGCAGTACTTC

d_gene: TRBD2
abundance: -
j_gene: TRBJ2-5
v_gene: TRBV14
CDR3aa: CASSQMTSGSELETQYF
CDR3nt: TGTGCCAGCAGTCAAATGACTAGCGGGAGTGAGCTAGAGACCCAGTACTTC

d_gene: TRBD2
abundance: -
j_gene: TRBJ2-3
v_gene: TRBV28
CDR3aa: CASSFGGRAYSVTDTQYF
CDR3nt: TGTGCCAGCAGTTTCGGCGGGAGGGCTTACTCGGTGACAGATACGCAGTATTTT

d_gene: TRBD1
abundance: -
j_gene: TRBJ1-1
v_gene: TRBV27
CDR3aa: CASSQGVVAEAFF
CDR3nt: TGTGCCAGCAGCCAGGGGGTTGTCGCTGAAGCTTTCTTT

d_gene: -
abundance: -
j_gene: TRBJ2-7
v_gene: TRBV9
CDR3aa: CASSPHWTVSSYEQYF
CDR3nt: TGTGCCAGCAGCCCCCACTGGACGGTGAGCTCCTACGAGCAGTACTTC

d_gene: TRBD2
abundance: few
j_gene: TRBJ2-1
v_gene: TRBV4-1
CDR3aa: CASGTSGSVLEQFF
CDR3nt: TGCGCCAGCGGGACTAGCGGGAGCGTTTTGGAGCAGTTCTTC

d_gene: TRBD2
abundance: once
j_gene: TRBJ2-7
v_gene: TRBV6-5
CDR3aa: CASSYQGLAYEQYF
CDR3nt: TGTGCCAGCAGTTACCAGGGACTAGCCTACGAGCAGTACTTC

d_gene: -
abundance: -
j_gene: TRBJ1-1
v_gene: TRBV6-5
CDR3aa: CASATGDMNTEAFF
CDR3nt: TGTGCCAGCGCGACCGGGGATATGAACACTGAAGCTTTCTTT

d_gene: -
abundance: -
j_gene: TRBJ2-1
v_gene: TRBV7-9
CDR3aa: CASSPGGRAQAYNEQFF
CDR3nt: TGTGCCAGCAGCCCCGGGGGGCGGGCACAGGCCTACAATGAGCAGTTCTTC

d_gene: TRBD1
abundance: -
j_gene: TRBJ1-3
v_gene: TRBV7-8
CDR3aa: CASSPQTGGYLRNTIYF
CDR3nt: TGTGCCAGCAGCCCACAGACAGGGGGCTACCTAAGAAACACCATATATTTT

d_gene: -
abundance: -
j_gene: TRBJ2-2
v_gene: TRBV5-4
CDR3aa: CASSWGTSTGELFF
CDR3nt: TGTGCCAGCAGCTGGGGGACTTCCACCGGGGAGCTGTTTTTT

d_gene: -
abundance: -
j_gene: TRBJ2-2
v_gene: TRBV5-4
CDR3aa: CASATNTGELFF
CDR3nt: TGTGCCAGCGCCACGAACACCGGGGAGCTGTTTTTT

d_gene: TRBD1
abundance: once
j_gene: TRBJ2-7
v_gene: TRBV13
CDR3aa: CASSSGGQGLYEQYF
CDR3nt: TGTGCCAGCAGCTCAGGGGGCCAGGGGCTCTACGAGCAGTACTTC

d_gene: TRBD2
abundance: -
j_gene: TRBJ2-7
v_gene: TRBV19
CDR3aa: CASSSGGGGYEQYF
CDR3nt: TGTGCCAGTAGTTCTGGTGGGGGGGGCTACGAGCAGTACTTC

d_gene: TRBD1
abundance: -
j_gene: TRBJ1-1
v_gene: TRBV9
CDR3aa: CASSVWDRDTEAFF
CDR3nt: TGTGCCAGCAGCGTGTGGGACAGGGACACTGAAGCTTTCTTT

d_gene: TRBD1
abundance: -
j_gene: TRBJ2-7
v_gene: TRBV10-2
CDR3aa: CASSESTGGYEQYF
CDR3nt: TGCGCCAGCAGTGAGTCGACAGGGGGCTACGAGCAGTACTTC

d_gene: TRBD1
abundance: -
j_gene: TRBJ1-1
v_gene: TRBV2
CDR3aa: CASGTGLLNTEAFF
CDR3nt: TGTGCCAGCGGGACAGGCTTACTGAACACTGAAGCTTTCTTT

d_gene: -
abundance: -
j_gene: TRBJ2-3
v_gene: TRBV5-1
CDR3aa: CASSSDISGTLGHTDTQYF
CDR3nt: TGCGCCAGCAGCTCCGACATCTCCGGGACCCTGGGACACACAGATACGCAGTATTTT

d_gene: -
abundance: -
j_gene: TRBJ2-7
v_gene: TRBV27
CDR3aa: CASTSVGGAYEQYF
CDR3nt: TGTGCCAGCACCTCGGTTGGGGGAGCCTACGAGCAGTACTTC

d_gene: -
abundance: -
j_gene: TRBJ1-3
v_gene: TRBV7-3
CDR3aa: CASSLPRGNTIYF
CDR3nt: TGTGCCAGCAGCTTACCCCGTGGAAACACCATATATTTT

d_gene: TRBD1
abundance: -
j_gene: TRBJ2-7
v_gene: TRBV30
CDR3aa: CAWSVGIVLGGSEQYF
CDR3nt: TGTGCCTGGAGTGTAGGTATCGTTTTAGGGGGCAGCGAGCAGTACTTC

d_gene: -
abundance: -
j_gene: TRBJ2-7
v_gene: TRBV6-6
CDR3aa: CASSALAVENYEQYF
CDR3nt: TGTGCCAGCAGTGCATTGGCGGTAGAGAACTACGAGCAGTACTTC

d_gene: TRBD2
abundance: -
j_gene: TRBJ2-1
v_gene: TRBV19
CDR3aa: CASSNSAGGVNEQFF
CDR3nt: TGTGCCAGTAGTAATTCCGCGGGAGGGGTGAATGAGCAGTTCTTC

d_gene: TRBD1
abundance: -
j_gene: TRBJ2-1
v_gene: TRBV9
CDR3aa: CASIKDDRGPYNEQFF
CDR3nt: TGTGCCAGCATAAAAGACGACAGGGGGCCTTACAATGAGCAGTTCTTC

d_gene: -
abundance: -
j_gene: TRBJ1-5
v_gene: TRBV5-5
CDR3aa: CASSFGSTGQPQHF
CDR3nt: TGTGCCAGCAGCTTCGGCTCAACGGGGCAGCCCCAGCATTTT

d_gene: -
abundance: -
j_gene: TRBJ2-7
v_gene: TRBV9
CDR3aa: CASSVGRGLGGYEQYF
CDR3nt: TGTGCCAGCAGCGTAGGTAGGGGCTTGGGGGGCTACGAGCAGTACTTC

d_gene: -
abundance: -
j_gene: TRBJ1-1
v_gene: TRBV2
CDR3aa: CASRRGRDGNTEAFF
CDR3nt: TGTGCCAGCAGGAGGGGGAGGGACGGAAACACTGAAGCTTTCTTT

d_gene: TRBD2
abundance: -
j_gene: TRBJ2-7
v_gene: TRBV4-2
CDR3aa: CASSQDRTSGIREQYF
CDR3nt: TGTGCCAGCAGCCAGGACAGGACTAGCGGGATCCGGGAGCAGTACTTC

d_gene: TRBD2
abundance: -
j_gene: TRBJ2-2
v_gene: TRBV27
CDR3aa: CASIAGGPTGELFF
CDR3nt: TGTGCCAGCATAGCGGGAGGGCCGACCGGGGAGCTGTTTTTT

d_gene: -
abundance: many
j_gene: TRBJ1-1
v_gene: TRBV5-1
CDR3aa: CASSGAVGAFF
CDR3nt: TGCGCCAGCAGCGGAGCGGTTGGAGCTTTCTTT

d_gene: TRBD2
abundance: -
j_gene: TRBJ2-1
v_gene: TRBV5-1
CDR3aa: CASSLELAGYNEQFF
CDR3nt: TGCGCCAGCAGCTTGGAGTTAGCGGGGTACAATGAGCAGTTCTTC

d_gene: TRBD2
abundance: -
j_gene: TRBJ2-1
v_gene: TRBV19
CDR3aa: CASTLSGTYNEQFF
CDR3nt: TGTGCCAGTACTCTTAGCGGGACCTACAATGAGCAGTTCTTC

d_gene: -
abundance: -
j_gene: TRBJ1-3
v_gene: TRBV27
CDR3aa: CASSPLLGGNTIYF
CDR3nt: TGTGCCAGCAGTCCCCTCCTTGGGGGAAACACCATATATTTT

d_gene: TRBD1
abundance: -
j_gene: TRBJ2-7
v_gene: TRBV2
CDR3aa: CASRTGTYEQYF
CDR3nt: TGTGCCAGCAGGACAGGGACCTACGAGCAGTACTTC

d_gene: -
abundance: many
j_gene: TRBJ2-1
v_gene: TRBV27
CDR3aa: CASSQGNEQFF
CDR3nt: TGTGCCAGCAGTCAGGGGAATGAGCAGTTCTTC

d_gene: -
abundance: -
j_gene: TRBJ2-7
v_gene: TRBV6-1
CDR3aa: CASSWDEQYF
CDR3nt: TGTGCCAGCAGTTGGGACGAGCAGTACTTC

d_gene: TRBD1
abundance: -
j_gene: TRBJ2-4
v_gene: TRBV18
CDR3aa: CASSPPLGQGAKNIQYF
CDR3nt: TGTGCCAGCTCACCACCCCTGGGACAGGGGGCCAAAAACATTCAGTACTTC

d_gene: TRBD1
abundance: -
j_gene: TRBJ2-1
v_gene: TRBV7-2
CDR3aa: CASSLDRVVNEQFF
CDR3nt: TGTGCCAGCAGCTTGGACAGGGTAGTCAATGAGCAGTTCTTC

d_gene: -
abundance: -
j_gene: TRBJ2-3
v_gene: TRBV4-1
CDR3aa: CASSQEQRVTDTQYF
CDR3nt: TGCGCCAGCAGCCAAGAACAGAGGGTGACAGATACGCAGTATTTT

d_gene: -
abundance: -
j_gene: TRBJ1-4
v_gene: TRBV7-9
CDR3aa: CASSLAGANEKLFF
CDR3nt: TGTGCCAGCAGCTTAGCTGGGGCTAATGAAAAACTGTTTTTT

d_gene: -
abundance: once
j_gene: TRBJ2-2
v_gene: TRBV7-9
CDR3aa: CASPRTTNTGELFF
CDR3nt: TGTGCCAGCCCCAGGACCACGAACACCGGGGAGCTGTTTTTT

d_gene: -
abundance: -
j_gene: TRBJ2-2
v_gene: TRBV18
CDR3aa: CASSPGAQGELFF
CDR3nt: TGTGCCAGCTCACCAGGGGCGCAAGGGGAGCTGTTTTTT

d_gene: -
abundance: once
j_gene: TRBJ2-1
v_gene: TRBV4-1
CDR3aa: CASSQGRLGANEQFF
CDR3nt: TGCGCCAGCAGCCAAGGTCGTTTAGGGGCTAATGAGCAGTTCTTC

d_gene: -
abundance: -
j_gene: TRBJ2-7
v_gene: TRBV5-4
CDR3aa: CASSLLPLRKGPIYEQYF
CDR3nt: TGTGCCAGCAGCTTGTTACCACTACGAAAAGGTCCAATCTACGAGCAGTACTTC

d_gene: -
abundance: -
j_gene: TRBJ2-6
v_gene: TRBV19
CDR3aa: CASSIGASGANVLTF
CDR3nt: TGTGCCAGTAGTATCGGGGCGTCTGGGGCCAACGTCCTGACTTTC

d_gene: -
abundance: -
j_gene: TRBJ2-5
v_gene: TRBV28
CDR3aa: CASSLLPSDGEETQYF
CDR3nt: TGTGCCAGCAGTTTACTGCCGTCGGACGGAGAAGAGACCCAGTACTTC

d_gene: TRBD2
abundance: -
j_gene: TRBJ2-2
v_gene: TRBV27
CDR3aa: CASSPLAGGPSGELFF
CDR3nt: TGTGCCAGCAGCCCTCTAGCGGGAGGGCCTTCCGGGGAGCTGTTTTTT

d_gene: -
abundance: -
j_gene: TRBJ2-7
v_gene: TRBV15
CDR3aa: CATSPPGREFYEQYF
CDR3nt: TGTGCCACCAGCCCTCCGGGACGGGAGTTTTACGAGCAGTACTTC